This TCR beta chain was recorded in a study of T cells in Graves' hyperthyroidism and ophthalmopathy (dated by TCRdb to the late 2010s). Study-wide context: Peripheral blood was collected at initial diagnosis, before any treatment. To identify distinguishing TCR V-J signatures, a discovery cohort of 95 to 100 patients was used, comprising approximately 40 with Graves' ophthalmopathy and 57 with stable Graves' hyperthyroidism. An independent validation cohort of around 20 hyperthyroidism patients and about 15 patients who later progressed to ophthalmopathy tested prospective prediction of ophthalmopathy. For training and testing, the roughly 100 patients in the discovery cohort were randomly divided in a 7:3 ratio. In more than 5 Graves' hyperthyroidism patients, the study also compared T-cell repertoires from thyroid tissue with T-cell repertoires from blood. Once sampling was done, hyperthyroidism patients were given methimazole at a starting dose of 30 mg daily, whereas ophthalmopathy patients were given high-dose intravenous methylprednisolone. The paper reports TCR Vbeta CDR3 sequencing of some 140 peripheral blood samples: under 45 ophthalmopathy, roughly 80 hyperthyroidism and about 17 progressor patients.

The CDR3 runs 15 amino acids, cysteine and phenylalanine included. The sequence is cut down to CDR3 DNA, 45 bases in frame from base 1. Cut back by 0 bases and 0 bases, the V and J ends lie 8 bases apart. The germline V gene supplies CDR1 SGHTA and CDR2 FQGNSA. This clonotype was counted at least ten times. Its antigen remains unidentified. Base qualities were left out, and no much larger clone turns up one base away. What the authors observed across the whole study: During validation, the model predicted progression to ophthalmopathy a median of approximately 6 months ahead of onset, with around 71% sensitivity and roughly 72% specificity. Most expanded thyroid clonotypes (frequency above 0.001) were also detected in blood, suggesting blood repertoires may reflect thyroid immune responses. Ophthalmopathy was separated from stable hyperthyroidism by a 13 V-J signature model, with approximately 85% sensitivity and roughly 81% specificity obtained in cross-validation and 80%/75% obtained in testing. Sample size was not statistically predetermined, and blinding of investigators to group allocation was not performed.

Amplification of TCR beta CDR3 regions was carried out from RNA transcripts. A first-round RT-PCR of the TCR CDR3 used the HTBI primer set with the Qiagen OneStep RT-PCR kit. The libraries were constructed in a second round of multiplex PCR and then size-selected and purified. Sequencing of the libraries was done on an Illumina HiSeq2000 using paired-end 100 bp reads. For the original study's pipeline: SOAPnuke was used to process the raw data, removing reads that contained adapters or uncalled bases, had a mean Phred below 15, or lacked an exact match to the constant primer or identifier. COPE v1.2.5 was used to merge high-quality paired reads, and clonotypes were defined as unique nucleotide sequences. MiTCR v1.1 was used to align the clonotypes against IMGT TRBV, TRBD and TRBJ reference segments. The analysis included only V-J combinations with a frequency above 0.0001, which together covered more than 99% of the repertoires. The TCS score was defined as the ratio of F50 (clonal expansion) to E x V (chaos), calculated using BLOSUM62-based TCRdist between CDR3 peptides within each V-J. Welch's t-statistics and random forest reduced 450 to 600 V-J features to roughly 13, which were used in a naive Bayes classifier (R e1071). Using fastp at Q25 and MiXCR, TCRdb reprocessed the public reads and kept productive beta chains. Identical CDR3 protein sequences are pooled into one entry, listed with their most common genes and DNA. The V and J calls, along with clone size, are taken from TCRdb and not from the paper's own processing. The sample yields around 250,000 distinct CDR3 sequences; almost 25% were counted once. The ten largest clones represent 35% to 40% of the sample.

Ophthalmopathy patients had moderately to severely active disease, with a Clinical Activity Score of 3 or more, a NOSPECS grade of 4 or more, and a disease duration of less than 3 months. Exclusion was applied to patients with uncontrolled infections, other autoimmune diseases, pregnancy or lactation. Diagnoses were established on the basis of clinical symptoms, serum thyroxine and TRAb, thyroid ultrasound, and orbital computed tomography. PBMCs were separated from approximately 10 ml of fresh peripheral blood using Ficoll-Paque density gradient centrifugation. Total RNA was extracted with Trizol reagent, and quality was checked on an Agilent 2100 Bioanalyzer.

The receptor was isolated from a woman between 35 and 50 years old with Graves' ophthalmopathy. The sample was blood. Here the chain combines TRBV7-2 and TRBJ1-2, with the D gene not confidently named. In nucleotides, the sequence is TGTGCCAGCAGCTTAGCGGTGGGCGCTAACTATGGCTACACCTTC. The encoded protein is CASSLAVGANYGYTF.